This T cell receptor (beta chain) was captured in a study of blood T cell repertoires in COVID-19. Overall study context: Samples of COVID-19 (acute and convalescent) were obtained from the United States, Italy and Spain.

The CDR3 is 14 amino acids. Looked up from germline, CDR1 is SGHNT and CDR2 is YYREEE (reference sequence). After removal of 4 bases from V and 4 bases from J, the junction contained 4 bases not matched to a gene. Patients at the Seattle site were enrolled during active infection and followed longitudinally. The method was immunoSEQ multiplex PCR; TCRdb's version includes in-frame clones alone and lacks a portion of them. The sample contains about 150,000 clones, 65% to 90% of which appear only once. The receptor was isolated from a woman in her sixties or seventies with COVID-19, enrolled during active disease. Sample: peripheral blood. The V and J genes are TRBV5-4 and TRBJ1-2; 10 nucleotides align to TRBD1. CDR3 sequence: CASSKTGGVYGYTF. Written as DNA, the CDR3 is TGTGCCAGCAGCAAGACAGGGGGCGTCTATGGCTACACCTTC.